This T cell receptor (beta chain) stems from a study of beta chain features in type 1 diabetes. Across the whole study: On cell yields, gender and age, patients and healthy donors were similar. Study-level results: A moderate, significant TCRB CDR3 shortening appeared in type 1 diabetes across four CD4+ subsets. The naive, central memory and Treg TCRB repertoires of patients appeared to be more similar to one another than those of healthy donors.

This CDR3 comprises 15 residues. J was trimmed by 3 bases and V by 0 bases; bases with no gene match: 1. Germline V gives CDR1 GTSNPN, CDR2 SVGIG (reference sequence). All of the isolated RNA was reverse transcribed, so expressed TCRB transcripts were sequenced. Libraries were prepared by immunoSEQ multiplex PCR; TCRdb keeps only in-frame clonotypes and omits some of them. The sample records a few hundred thousand clones, approximately 13% being singletons. All sorted populations exceeded 98% purity. This clone was picked up a small number of times. Its specificity is not known. The sample consisted of naive CD4+ T cells from blood. The clonotype was recovered from a woman younger than 35 with type 1 diabetes. This chain links TRBV30 with TRBJ2-3; 12 bases agree with TRBD2. In nucleotides, the CDR3 is TGTGCCTGGAGTGTGACTAGCGGGAGTACAGATACGCAGTATTTT. Protein sequence: CAWSVTSGSTDTQYF.